The following is a T cell receptor beta chain sequence with its context. Antigen: not known. The sample comes from a study of STAT3 mutations in large granular lymphocyte leukemia. Overall study context: Roughly half the longitudinally sequenced T-LGLL patients had canonical STAT3 mutations.

Clones were read by immunoSEQ multiplex PCR, and TCRdb kept only the in-frame ones, dropping some. Of under 35,000 clones in the sample, 65% to 80% were seen once. There are 15 residues in the CDR3. Trimming stripped 6 bases from V and 0 bases from J, with 11 bases between. Germline V gene sequence: CDR1 KGHSH, CDR2 LQKENI. Study results and limitations: Variable sampling intervals and differing treatment regimens complicated linking therapy response to TCR clonal burden changes. Some patients had dominant TCR clones larger than their STAT3 mutant burden. After therapy, about 30% of the 18 patients switched clonotypes, all new clones STAT3 wild type. At least one immunodominant TCR beta clonotype appeared in every T-cell large granular lymphocyte leukemia patient.

This TCR was sampled from a woman aged 50 to 60 with T-cell large granular lymphocyte leukemia. Some clones in this sample may be carry-over from other donors' samples. The J gene is TRBJ2-2, the V gene TRBV18; a possible D gene is TRBD1 (5 bases). What was sequenced was peripheral blood mononuclear cells. CDR3 protein: CASSRQFPNTGELFF. As DNA, the CDR3 is TGTGCCAGCTCGCGACAGTTCCCGAACACCGGGGAGCTGTTTTTT. Based on the CDR3 plus reference TRBV18 and TRBJ2-2, the full variable domain is NAGVMQNPRHLVRRRGQEARLRCSPMKGHSHVYWYRQLPEEGLKFMVYLQKENIIDESGMPKERFSAEFPKEGPSILRIQQVVRGDSAAYFCASSRQFPNTGELFFGEGSRLTVL.